This entry lists 14 T cell receptor beta chains sequenced from one sample in a study of blood T cell repertoires in COVID-19. Method: immunoSEQ multiplex PCR; TCRdb's copy keeps in-frame clones and lacks some. The profile covers some 150,000 clones, with roughly 80% appearing a single time and roughly 2% taken by the ten largest. Sample: peripheral blood. The receptors derive from a man between 70 and 80 years old with acute or convalescent COVID-19.

The chain recombines TRBV5-1 with TRBJ2-7, with 7 bases lining up with TRBD2. V lost 4 bases, J lost 2 bases, and 9 bases stayed unmatched. Germline CDR1 and CDR2: SGHRS and YFSETQ. The CDR3 is made up of 15 amino acids. CDR3 amino acids: CASSPNGGWTYEQYF. The CDR3 DNA sequence: TGCGCCAGCAGCCCCAACGGGGGGTGGACCTACGAGCAGTACTTC.

The chain employs TRBV28 and TRBJ1-2; TRBD1 might be the D (6 bases). Trimming shortened V by 4 bases and J by 4 bases, and 13 bases separated the two germline ends. The CDR3 contains 14 residues. Germline-derived CDR1 and CDR2 are MDHEN and SYDVKM. The CDR3 protein is CASSWGGPSYGYTF. CDR3 DNA: TGTGCCAGCAGTTGGGGGGGCCCTAGCTATGGCTACACCTTC.

In this sample, this clone turned up a few times. V usage is TRBV10-3 and J usage is TRBJ1-5; TRBD1 might be the D (5 bases). There are 16 residues in the CDR3. The V gene lost 2 bases and the J gene lost 1 base, with 12 bases spanning the gap. Germline CDR1 and CDR2: ENHRY and SYGVKD. The CDR3 loop is CAISEGQGGSNQPQHF. CDR3 DNA: TGTGCCATCAGTGAGGGGCAGGGCGGAAGCAATCAGCCCCAGCATTTT.

The V call is TRBV27, the J call TRBJ1-5, with 7 bases identical to TRBD1. The V and J ends lost 6 bases and 6 bases, in that order; junction bases with no gene match: 8. Looked up from germline, CDR1 is MNHEY and CDR2 is SMNVEV (reference sequence). The CDR3 length is 14 residues. The CDR3 coding sequence is TGTGCCAGCAGACCCTCAGGGGGAGGTCAGCCCCAGCATTTT. Translation gives CASRPSGGGQPQHF.

V gene TRBV5-1 combines with J gene TRBJ2-6; 10 nucleotides match TRBD1. J gave up 2 bases and V 5 bases, and 4 bases lay outside the gene matches. Per germline, CDR1 SGHRS and CDR2 YFSETQ. This CDR3 region has 16 residues. Written as DNA, the CDR3 is TGCGCCAGCAGAGGACAGGGGGTCCCTGGGGCCAACGTCCTGACTTTC. Protein sequence: CASRGQGVPGANVLTF.

The chain uses TRBV6-5 and TRBJ1-4, with 9 bases that match TRBD1. In germline, CDR1 is MNHEY, CDR2 SVGAGI. V shed 6 bases and J 7 bases; nucleotides not matched to a gene: 6. The CDR3 is 14 residues long. CDR3 loop: CASRDTGGGEKLFF. DNA of the CDR3: TGTGCCAGCAGAGATACAGGGGGCGGTGAAAAACTGTTTTTT.

This rearrangement joins TRBV7-2 to TRBJ1-4; maybe TRBD1 (5 bases). CDR1 SGHTA and CDR2 FQGNSA come from the germline V gene. V shed 4 bases and J shed 4 bases, with 10 bases lying between them. The CDR3 length is 14 residues. The CDR3 sequence is CASSSSGGNEKLFF. The CDR3 coding sequence is TGTGCCAGCAGCTCCTCCGGGGGTAATGAAAAACTGTTTTTT.

J is TRBJ1-4 and V is TRBV6-6, with 7 bases matching TRBD1. Trimming took 5 bases from V and 7 from J; bases not matched to a gene: 7. CDR3 length: 14 residues. Germline-derived CDR1 and CDR2 are MNHNY and SVGAGI (reference sequence). The CDR3, as DNA: TGTGCCAGCAGTCCTTCAGGGGGTACTGAAAAACTGTTTTTT. Its translation is CASSPSGGTEKLFF.

The V gene is TRBV19, the J gene TRBJ1-1; 8 bases map to TRBD1. This CDR3 region has 13 residues. Germline-derived CDR1 and CDR2 are LNHDA and SQIVND (reference sequence). V trimming: 5 bases; J trimming: 8 bases; junction bases outside the gene matches: 7. CDR3 region: CASSPQTGAEAFF. CDR3 sequence (DNA): TGTGCCAGTAGTCCGCAGACAGGGGCGGAAGCTTTCTTT.

This clone came up a few times. The chain couples TRBV28 to TRBJ1-2, with D hard to call. CDR1 MDHEN and CDR2 SYDVKM come from the germline V gene. The CDR3 is 13 residues long. V lost 3 bases and J 4 bases, leaving 9 bases between the germline ends. DNA of the CDR3: TGTGCCAGCAGTTTTTCGGAGGGCTATGGCTACACCTTC. Amino acid sequence: CASSFSEGYGYTF.

Only one count was recorded for this clone. The chain has TRBV19 and TRBJ2-1; 8 bases match TRBD2. There are 15 residues in the CDR3. The trim removed 3 bases at V and 5 bases at J, leaving 6 bases unmatched. Germline V gene data show CDR1 as LNHDA and CDR2 as SQIVND (reference sequence). CDR3 region: CASSISQRGHNEQFF. CDR3 sequence (DNA): TGTGCCAGTAGTATTAGCCAGCGGGGGCACAATGAGCAGTTCTTC.

This sequence joins TRBV19 and TRBJ2-3; possibly TRBD2 for D (5 bases). The CDR3 has 15 amino acids. CDR1 and CDR2 from the germline V gene are LNHDA and SQIVND (reference sequence). Trimming stripped 7 bases from V and 6 bases from J, with 20 bases between. Here the CDR3 DNA reads TGTGCCAGTACCCTCCGGGGTGGGTTAGTGGATACGCAGTATTTT. It translates to CASTLRGGLVDTQYF. Full variable domain (outside the CDR3, taken from reference TRBV19 and TRBJ2-3): DGGITQSPKYLFRKEGQNVTLSCEQNLNHDAMYWYRQDPGQGLRLIYYSQIVNDFQKGDIAEGYSVSREKKESFPLTVTSAQKNPTAFYLCASTLRGGLVDTQYFGPGTRLTVL.

The rearrangement joins TRBV3-1 (or the pseudogene TRBV3-2) to TRBJ1-2; TRBD1 might be the D (6 bases). The CDR3 has 14 amino acids. Per germline, CDR1 LGHDT and CDR2 YNNKEL (reference sequence). Trimming cost V 4 bases and J 4 bases, with 13 bases left between them. The CDR3 nucleotides are TGTGCCAGCAGCCTGGGGGCAGGGCTCTATGGCTACACCTTC. The encoded protein is CASSLGAGLYGYTF.

This chain connects TRBV6-6 to TRBJ2-1; 8 nucleotides align to TRBD2. Germline CDR1 and CDR2: MNHNY and SVGAGI (reference sequence). The CDR3 runs to 13 residues. V lost 0 bases to trimming and J lost 15 bases; unmatched junction nucleotides: 7. The CDR3, as DNA: TGTGCCAGCAGTTACTCGTTGCGGGGGGAGAGGTTCTTC. Translation: CASSYSLRGERFF.